These T cell receptor beta chains were read from a single sample in a study of blood T cell repertoires in COVID-19. Sequencing was performed with immunoSEQ multiplex PCR; in TCRdb, only in-frame clones are kept and a portion is missing. The repertoire holds 450,000 to 500,000 clones, with 70% to 90% as singletons. Source material: PBMCs or T cells enriched from blood (not recorded which). The origin of the receptors is a woman in her fifties or sixties who had recovered from COVID-19. The CDR3 runs from the conserved cysteine through the conserved F or W. The D gene is left open where the match is weak. A row's size may be missing; if present it is once, few, many or a size class.

D,J,size,V,DNA,CDR3
TRBD2,TRBJ2-3,.,TRBV27,TGTGCCAGCAGTCCCCTAGCGGGAGTCACAGATACGCAGTATTTT,CASSPLAGVTDTQYF
TRBD1,TRBJ1-3,.,TRBV5-1,TGCGCCAGCAGCTTGGGGGGACAGCGTACTTCTGGAAACACCATATATTTT,CASSLGGQRTSGNTIYF
TRBD1,TRBJ1-2,once,TRBV3-1/TRBV3-2,TGTGCCAGCAGCCGGCTCGGGACAGGGGTACCCAACTTC,CASSRLGTGVPNF
.,TRBJ1-6,.,TRBV3-1/TRBV3-2,TGTGCCAGCAGCCCCGGGACAAGTAATTCACCCCTCCACTTT,CASSPGTSNSPLHF
.,TRBJ2-2,.,TRBV7-2,TGTGCCAGCAGCTTAGGGCGGGACACCGGGGAGCTGTTTTTT,CASSLGRDTGELFF
TRBD1,TRBJ2-1,once,TRBV5-4,TGTGCCAGCAGTTTTCAGGGGGCGCAGGAGGAGCAGTTCTTC,CASSFQGAQEEQFF
TRBD1,TRBJ1-6,few,TRBV6-2/TRBV6-3,TGTGCCAGCAGTTACGGACAGGTTCTCAATTCACCCCTCCACTTT,CASSYGQVLNSPLHF
TRBD1,TRBJ1-1,.,TRBV6-5,TGTGCCAGCAGGTCCCCCGGGACAGGAAACACTGAAGCTTTCTTT,CASRSPGTGNTEAFF
.,TRBJ1-2,once,TRBV7-2,TGTGCCAGCAGCTTAGGTTGGACAGATGGCTACACCTTC,CASSLGWTDGYTF
.,TRBJ2-1,once,TRBV6-1,TGTGCCAGCAGTGTGGGTAGCGGAAAGACCTCCTACAATGAGCAGTTCTTC,CASSVGSGKTSYNEQFF
.,TRBJ2-3,.,TRBV13,TGTGCCAGCAGCGCGGGACTCAGGGCCCTCGATACGCAGTATTTT,CASSAGLRALDTQYF
.,TRBJ1-2,.,TRBV19,TGTGCCAGTAGTATTTCCCCAGACTATGGCTACACCTTC,CASSISPDYGYTF
.,TRBJ1-2,.,TRBV5-1,TGCGCCAGCAGCCCACCTCGGACAGACTATGGCTACACCTTC,CASSPPRTDYGYTF
TRBD1,TRBJ1-2,few,TRBV7-8,TGTGCCAGCAGCTTGACCCGGACAGGGGGCCATGGCTACACCTTC,CASSLTRTGGHGYTF
.,TRBJ1-1,.,TRBV25-1,TGTGCCAGCATCCCACGGGGGGCGTGGACTGAAGCTTTCTTT,CASIPRGAWTEAFF
.,TRBJ1-3,.,TRBV5-1,TGCGCCAGCAGCTCCCAGGGAAACTCTGGAAACACCATATATTTT,CASSSQGNSGNTIYF
TRBD1,TRBJ2-1,.,TRBV5-6,TGTGCCAGCAAGGGGGCCAATCAGTTCAATGAGCAGTTCTTC,CASKGANQFNEQFF
.,TRBJ1-2,.,TRBV5-1,TGCGCCAGCAGCAAAGGGGCTTATGGCTACACCTTC,CASSKGAYGYTF
TRBD1,TRBJ1-1,.,TRBV18,TGTGCCAGCTCACCACTCCTCGGGACAGGGGGCGCGGGCACTGAAGCTTTCTTT,CASSPLLGTGGAGTEAFF
.,TRBJ1-1,.,TRBV11-2,TGTGCCAGCAGCTTAGATCGTGTGGGTCCTAGGAACACTGAAGCTTTCTTT,CASSLDRVGPRNTEAFF
.,TRBJ1-5,.,TRBV11-2,TGTGCCAGCAGCTTAGGGGGCTGGATCAATCAGCCCCAGCATTTT,CASSLGGWINQPQHF
.,TRBJ1-1,.,TRBV12-3/TRBV12-4,TGTGCCAGCAGTTTGTCGGTGAACACTGAAGCTTTCTTT,CASSLSVNTEAFF
TRBD2,TRBJ2-3,.,TRBV11-2,TGTGCCAGCAGCCCCCGCGGGGGGGCTACGGATACGCAGTATTTT,CASSPRGGATDTQYF
TRBD1,TRBJ1-2,.,TRBV29-1,TGCAGCGTTGGGGAAGACAGGGGGGGATATGGCTACACCTTC,CSVGEDRGGYGYTF
.,TRBJ2-3,.,TRBV28,TGTGCCAGTCTCGGGGGACAGACCCTTGGGCAGTATTTT,CASLGGQTLGQYF